Described below is a single T cell receptor (beta chain) sequence and its context. This specimen belongs to a study of OX40 agonist ivuxolimab in advanced cancers. The CDR3 contains 11 residues. Germline CDR1 is DFQATT and CDR2 is SNEGSKA (reference sequence). With 4 bases removed from V and 8 bases from J, the gap between germline ends came to 8 bases. Only in-frame clones appear in the TCRdb table, and some are missing; sequencing was by immunoSEQ multiplex PCR. This table has about 72,000 clones, 75% to 90% appearing once. Material: CD4+ or CD8+ T cells sorted from blood, obtained in a trial of the OX40 agonist ivuxolimab. The sequence came from an adult with an advanced solid tumor such as melanoma, head and neck, liver or kidney cancer. The J gene is TRBJ2-2, the V gene TRBV20-1, with D tentatively TRBD2 (5 bases). CDR3 sequence: CSATSSGELFF. CDR3 nucleotides: TGCAGTGCTACTAGCTCTGGGGAGCTGTTTTTT.